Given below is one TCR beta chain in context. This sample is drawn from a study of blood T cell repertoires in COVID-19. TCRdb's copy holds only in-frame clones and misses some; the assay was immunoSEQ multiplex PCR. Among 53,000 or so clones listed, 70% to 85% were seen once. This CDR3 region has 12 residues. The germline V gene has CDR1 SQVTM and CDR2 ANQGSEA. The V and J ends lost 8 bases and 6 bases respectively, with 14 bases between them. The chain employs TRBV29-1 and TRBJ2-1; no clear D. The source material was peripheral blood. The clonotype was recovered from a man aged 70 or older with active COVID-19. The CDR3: CSSRSVINEQFF. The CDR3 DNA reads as TGCAGCTCCCGTTCGGTTATCAATGAGCAGTTCTTC.